This entry is about one T cell receptor beta chain. Antigen: not known. Indicated treatment: roughly ten-day PBMC culture with coronavirus spike peptide pools or control peptides (ViraFEST assay). It was before the COVID-19 pandemic (2011-2018) that the unexposed donor's CD4+ T cells were collected. Following expansion of antigen-specific T cells with peptide pools, ViraFEST then sequenced TCRs. The data stem from a study of vaccination and CD4 T cells after COVID-19. The overall study: Six males and four females, two Hispanic, made up the convalescents. There were two doses of either BNT162b2 or mRNA-1273 vaccine given to participants. Stimuli were overlapping spike peptide pools of SARS-CoV-2 and three common cold coronaviruses (HCoV-NL63, HCoV-OC43, HCoV-229E).

An Oncomine TCR Beta short-read assay was used to sequence the DNA from cultured CD4+ T cells. TCRdb re-called the PCR reads through MiXCR, storing one row per CDR3 protein. Of 6,500 to 7,500 distinct CDR3 sequences in the sample, 40% to 55% are singletons; the top ten hold 20% to 25%. The sample consisted of CD4+ T cells from blood, cultured in vitro. This TCR was sampled from a human donor in good health.

This CDR3 reads CASSLQTPGQGAASLNTEAFF. CDR3 sequence (DNA): TGTGCCAGCAGTCTTCAAACCCCGGGACAGGGGGCGGCTTCTCTGAACACTGAAGCTTTCTTT. The V gene is TRBV6-1, the J gene TRBJ1-1, with 12 bases lining up with TRBD1. V dropped 5 bases and J dropped 0; count of bases not matched to a gene: 19. Germline CDR1 reads MNHNS; CDR2 reads SASEGT. The CDR3 extends over 21 amino acids.